These 2 T cell receptor beta chains originate from one sample sequenced in a study of Graves' ophthalmopathy and Graves' hyperthyroidism (dated by TCRdb to the late 2010s). The sequencer was an Illumina HiSeq 2000. For repertoire sequencing, the TCR beta CDR3 regions were amplified from RNA transcripts. HTBI primers and the Qiagen OneStep RT-PCR kit were used in a first-round RT-PCR, which was followed by a second-round multiplex PCR, size selection and purification. The public sequencing data were trimmed at Q25 with fastp and processed into clonotypes with MiXCR by TCRdb, which kept only in-frame beta chains. Records with the same CDR3 protein are collapsed into one entry carrying the most frequent genes and DNA. The sample data list some 410,000 distinct CDR3 sequences, and under 25% of these were observed just once. The ten largest clones represent approximately 3% of the sample. What was sequenced was peripheral blood. The receptor source for this set is a woman aged 18-35 years with stable Graves' hyperthyroidism. Donor details come from another sample of the same person, matched by shared clones.

This clonotype was observed at least ten times. The chain carries TRBV9 and TRBJ1-1, with 9 bases lining up with TRBD1. From germline, CDR1 is SGDLS and CDR2 YYNGEE. The CDR3 totals 16 residues. Trimming cost V 3 bases and J 1 base; bases outside gene matches: 7. CDR3 in amino acids: CASSAQTGGTNTEAFF. Written as DNA, the CDR3 is TGTGCCAGCAGCGCGCAAACAGGGGGCACGAACACTGAAGCTTTCTTT.

This clonotype was recorded many times. The J gene is TRBJ2-2, the V gene TRBV6-1; the D is unclear. CDR1 is MNHNS, CDR2 SASEGT, per germline. CDR3 size: 15 residues. V was shortened by 6 bases and J by 0 bases, with 11 bases between the two germline ends. The CDR3 region is CASRTYDPNTGELFF. The CDR3, as DNA: TGTGCCAGCAGGACTTACGATCCGAACACCGGGGAGCTGTTTTTT.